This is a list of T cell receptor beta chains from one sample in a study of Tregs in tolerant kidney transplant recipients. TCRdb's copy holds only in-frame clones and misses some; the assay was immunoSEQ multiplex PCR. The data show around 52,000 clones, around four fifths seen once. The sample taken for sequencing was CD4+ T cells from blood. The receptors come from a human donor in good health. Both conserved end residues are part of each CDR3. The D gene is left open where the match is weak.

j_gene: TRBJ2-3; v_gene: TRBV5-6; len: 16; d_gene: NA; CDR3aa: CASSLRVGPSTDTQYF
j_gene: TRBJ2-3; v_gene: TRBV7-2; len: 16; d_gene: TRBD2; CDR3aa: CASSFRRGGKTDTQYF
j_gene: TRBJ2-7; v_gene: TRBV7-2; len: 14; d_gene: TRBD2; CDR3aa: CASRLAGVLDEQYF
j_gene: TRBJ1-1; v_gene: TRBV7-3; len: 18; d_gene: NA; CDR3aa: CASSLLSRVEGVNTEAFF
j_gene: TRBJ2-5; v_gene: TRBV2; len: 15; d_gene: TRBD1; CDR3aa: CAIPKGDRVLGTQYF
j_gene: TRBJ1-6; v_gene: TRBV9; len: 15; d_gene: NA; CDR3aa: CASSQGGGGGSPLHF
j_gene: TRBJ1-4; v_gene: TRBV4-1; len: 15; d_gene: NA; CDR3aa: CASSQVTAGGEKLFF
j_gene: TRBJ2-3; v_gene: TRBV29-1; len: 11; d_gene: TRBD1; CDR3aa: CSVARQGTQYF
j_gene: TRBJ1-1; v_gene: TRBV6-7; len: 18; d_gene: NA; CDR3aa: CASSYPFLPGYVNTEAFF
j_gene: TRBJ2-3; v_gene: TRBV7-2; len: 14; d_gene: NA; CDR3aa: CASSSSIGVGTQYF
j_gene: TRBJ2-3; v_gene: TRBV11-1; len: 12; d_gene: NA; CDR3aa: CASMGATDTQYF
j_gene: TRBJ1-1; v_gene: TRBV11-1; len: 14; d_gene: NA; CDR3aa: CASSFFPGKAEAFF
j_gene: TRBJ2-7; v_gene: TRBV5-1; len: 13; d_gene: NA; CDR3aa: CASSLGGPKEQYF
j_gene: TRBJ2-5; v_gene: TRBV6-5; len: 11; d_gene: NA; CDR3aa: CASSRRETQYF
j_gene: TRBJ2-1; v_gene: TRBV19; len: 15; d_gene: NA; CDR3aa: CASADPRSSYNEQFF
j_gene: TRBJ1-1; v_gene: TRBV30; len: 13; d_gene: NA; CDR3aa: CAWTSGMNTEAFF
j_gene: TRBJ1-1; v_gene: TRBV29-1; len: 11; d_gene: NA; CDR3aa: CSVDDSTEAFF
j_gene: TRBJ1-1; v_gene: TRBV4-3; len: 14; d_gene: NA; CDR3aa: CASSQGSGNTEAFF
j_gene: TRBJ1-1; v_gene: TRBV5-6; len: 13; d_gene: NA; CDR3aa: CASSFRWNTEAFF
j_gene: TRBJ2-3; v_gene: TRBV5-4; len: 13; d_gene: NA; CDR3aa: CASSLEWADTQYF
j_gene: TRBJ2-1; v_gene: TRBV4-3; len: 15; d_gene: NA; CDR3aa: CASSQDDYAYNEQFF
j_gene: TRBJ2-4; v_gene: TRBV11-2; len: 16; d_gene: NA; CDR3aa: CASSLVGQGAQNIQYF
j_gene: TRBJ2-7; v_gene: TRBV30; len: 15; d_gene: NA; CDR3aa: CAWSAGQLGSYEQYF
j_gene: TRBJ1-5; v_gene: TRBV5-1; len: 15; d_gene: TRBD1; CDR3aa: CASSRTGESNQPQHF
j_gene: TRBJ2-7; v_gene: TRBV13; len: 16; d_gene: TRBD2; CDR3aa: CASSLGTSGRTYEQYF
j_gene: TRBJ2-3; v_gene: TRBV6-1; len: 18; d_gene: TRBD2; CDR3aa: CASSERTSRFTSTDTQYF
j_gene: TRBJ1-2; v_gene: TRBV7-9; len: 14; d_gene: NA; CDR3aa: CASSLVPGGSGYTF
j_gene: TRBJ2-1; v_gene: TRBV6-6; len: 15; d_gene: TRBD2; CDR3aa: CASSPLAGVLNEQFF
j_gene: TRBJ2-7; v_gene: TRBV7-9; len: 19; d_gene: TRBD2; CDR3aa: CASSLLGGVGGRGAYEQYF
j_gene: TRBJ2-3; v_gene: TRBV7-3; len: 13; d_gene: TRBD2; CDR3aa: CASSTGGSDTQYF
j_gene: TRBJ1-4; v_gene: TRBV19; len: 11; d_gene: NA; CDR3aa: CASTFSRKLFF
j_gene: TRBJ2-2; v_gene: TRBV7-2; len: 16; d_gene: NA; CDR3aa: CASSLIRTTNTGELFF
j_gene: TRBJ2-3; v_gene: TRBV4-2; len: 17; d_gene: NA; CDR3aa: CASSQEEGARGPDTQYF
j_gene: TRBJ2-5; v_gene: TRBV7-2; len: 11; d_gene: NA; CDR3aa: CASGGQETQYF
j_gene: TRBJ2-7; v_gene: TRBV6-1; len: 13; d_gene: NA; CDR3aa: CASRTGQPYEQYF